The 13 T cell receptor beta chains below come from one sample, sequenced in a study of tumor-infiltrating lymphocytes in oesophageal squamous cell carcinoma. TCRdb called the PCR reads again in MiXCR, with one record for every CDR3 protein. The sample records about 13,000 distinct CDR3 sequences, approximately 50% being singletons. Specimen: esophageal tumor tissue. These receptors all stem from a male donor with esophageal squamous cell carcinoma.

Turning to this clonotype: At one end, the junction sequence differs from germline, possibly due to a read error. The V call is TRBV6-1, the J call TRBJ1-6, with a tentative D call TRBD1 (5 bases). The CDR3 sequence is 14 residues long. CDR1 and CDR2 (germline): MNHNS, SASEGT. CDR3 DNA sequence: TGTGCCAGCAGTGAAACAGGTGAGTCCTACGAGCAGTACTTT. Translated, it gives CASSETGESYEQYF.

Within the sample, this clonotype is large. The J gene is TRBJ2-5, the V gene TRBV7-3; TRBD2 aligns across 10 bases. The CDR3 loop spans 14 amino acids. CDR1 and CDR2 (germline): SGHTA, FQGTGA. After removal of 5 bases from V and 6 bases from J, the junction contained 6 bases not matched to a gene. CDR3 coding DNA: TGTGCCAGCAGCGAAGGGGGACTAGCGAAGACCCAGTACTTC. As protein: CASSEGGLAKTQYF.

The CDR3 DNA follows: TGTGCCAGCAGCCCCAAGGCGGGGGGGATGGGTAATTCACCCCTCCACTTT. Its translation: CASSPKAGGMGNSPLHF. The chain employs TRBV7-8 and TRBJ1-6, with D possibly being TRBD1 (5 bases). V was shortened by 5 bases and J by 6 bases, with 20 bases between the two germline ends. Germline V lookup: CDR1 SGHVS, CDR2 FQNEAQ. The CDR3 runs to 17 residues. The whole variable domain, filled in from reference TRBV7-8 and TRBJ1-6, reads GAGVSQSPRYKVAKRGQDVALRCDPISGHVSLFWYQQALGQGPEFLTYFQNEAQLDKSGLPSDRFFAERPEGSVSTLKIQRTQQEDSAVYLCASSPKAGGMGNSPLHFGNGTRLTVT.

The table lists this clonotype with a few counts. The chain carries TRBV24-1 and TRBJ2-5; possibly TRBD1 or TRBD2 for D (5 bases each). There are 16 residues in the CDR3. From germline, CDR1 is KGHDR and CDR2 SFDVKD. Trimming pared 0 bases from V and 13 bases from J, leaving 23 bases between. CDR3 sequence (DNA): TGTGCCACCAGTGATTTGTCAGGGTTTTATCCCGGGGAGCTGTACTTC. Its translation is CATSDLSGFYPGELYF.

The chain couples TRBV6-4 to TRBJ2-3; 10 nucleotides agree with TRBD2. Germline assignment: CDR1 MRHNA and CDR2 SNTAGT. This CDR3 contains 16 residues. The ends lost 3 bases at V and 3 bases at J; junction bases unmatched: 6. The CDR3 DNA reads as TGTGCCAGCAGTGAACAAGCGGGAGGGGGGACAGATACGCAGTATTTT. As protein: CASSEQAGGGTDTQYF.

In its sample, this clonotype is medium-sized. This chain joins TRBV12-3 or TRBV12-4 and TRBJ1-2; no definite D call. The CDR3 contains 13 residues. V lost 5 bases, J lost 6 bases, and 13 bases lay in between. CDR3 sequence reads: CASSQTVVDGYTF. Here the CDR3 DNA reads TGTGCCAGCAGTCAGACTGTAGTTGATGGCTACACCTTC.

The chain employs TRBV9 and TRBJ1-1; TRBD1 aligns across 9 bases. The CDR3 is 15 residues long. Trimming removed 3 bases from V and 6 bases from J; junction bases left unmatched: 9. Per the germline V gene, CDR1 is SGDLS and CDR2 is YYNGEE. CDR3 protein: CASSAAGTGYSEAFF. CDR3 DNA sequence: TGTGCCAGCAGCGCCGCCGGGACAGGGTATTCTGAAGCTTTCTTT.

This chain joins TRBV7-2 and TRBJ1-5; D ambiguous. CDR1 is SGHTA and CDR2 is FQGNSA in the germline V gene. V was shortened by 2 bases and J by 5 bases, with 10 bases between the two germline ends. The CDR3 runs to 14 residues. Here the CDR3 reads CASSLSPIHQPQHF. CDR3 DNA: TGTGCCAGCAGCTTATCCCCTATTCATCAGCCCCAGCATTTT.

This clonotype is labeled medium-sized. The genes are TRBV10-3 and TRBJ2-7; TRBD1 agrees at 7 bases. The V and J ends lost 8 bases and 3 bases, in that order; junction bases with no gene match: 1. The CDR3 is 11 amino acids. Looked up from germline, CDR1 is ENHRY and CDR2 is SYGVKD. The CDR3 region has the DNA TGTGCCATCCGGGACAGCTACGAGCAGTACTTC. Translating gives CAIRDSYEQYF.

This clonotype was observed many times. This chain links TRBV6-1 with TRBJ1-6, with D unclear. Deletions cut 6 bases from V and 7 bases from J, with 13 bases between. The CDR3 extends over 14 amino acids. Looked up from germline, CDR1 is MNHNS and CDR2 is SASEGT. CDR3 amino acids: CASRTPGPNSPLHF. The CDR3 coding sequence is TGTGCCAGCAGGACCCCGGGCCCGAATTCACCCCTCCACTTT.

This clonotype is labeled medium-sized. The chain recombines TRBV7-9 with TRBJ2-2, with TRBD2 as a possible D gene (5 bases). Germline V gene data show CDR1 as SEHNR and CDR2 as FQNEAQ (reference sequence). The CDR3 has 13 amino acids. V lost 5 bases and J lost 5, with 9 bases in between. CDR3 in amino acids: CASSRTETGELFF. DNA of the CDR3: TGTGCCAGCAGCCGGACTGAGACCGGGGAGCTGTTTTTT.

The rearrangement links TRBV28 to TRBJ2-3; D gene unclear. CDR1 is MDHEN, CDR2 SYDVKM, per germline. The germline V and J ends were trimmed by 6 bases and 6 bases, with 10 bases remaining between them. The CDR3 extends over 12 amino acids. CDR3: CASSPPVDTQYF. CDR3 nucleotides: TGTGCCAGCAGCCCACCCGTGGATACGCAGTATTTT.

Only a few counts were recorded for this clonotype. This chain connects TRBV7-3 to TRBJ2-1; D is perhaps TRBD1 (6 bases). The J call is in doubt because the DNA end fits TRBJ2-5 better. The CDR3 is 14 residues long. The germline V gene has CDR1 SGHTA and CDR2 FQGTGA. The CDR3 loop is CASSPWTAQETQYF. The DNA of the CDR3 is TGTGCCAGCAGCCCATGGACAGCTCAAGAGACCCAGTACTTC.